This T cell receptor (beta chain) originates from a study of early T cells in non-severe SARS-CoV-2 infection. Study observations and caveats: Private and CD4 specificities were missed by VDJdb matching, skewed to anti-spike CD8.

V lost 1 base and J 3 bases, leaving 13 bases between the germline ends. This CDR3 is 16 amino acids long. Per the germline V gene, CDR1 is LGHDT and CDR2 is YNNKEL (reference sequence). The table lists this clonotype with many counts. The antigen is not known. Via MiXCR, TCRdb re-called the 5' RACE reads, giving one row per CDR3 protein. The sample gives over 45,000 distinct CDR3 sequences, around 6% of which show up once; around 4.1% is in the top ten. The clonotype originates from an adult who was a healthcare worker with PCR-confirmed SARS-CoV-2 infection or an uninfected control (not recorded which). The sequenced material came from whole blood. The chain recombines TRBV3-1 with TRBJ2-1; perhaps D is TRBD1 or TRBD2 (5 bases each). In DNA, the CDR3 is TGTGCCAGCAGCCAAGGTCCAGGGACGTACTACAATGAGCAGTTCTTC. Protein product: CASSQGPGTYYNEQFF.